This TCR beta chain was obtained from a study of T cells in Graves' hyperthyroidism and ophthalmopathy. Study observations and caveats: Stable hyperthyroidism was separated from ophthalmopathy by a model based on 13 V-J features. Most expanded thyroid clonotypes above 0.001 recurred in blood.

There were TCR beta CDR3 regions amplified from RNA transcripts. The primer set for the first-round RT-PCR of the TCR CDR3 was HTBI. TCRdb processed the multiplex PCR reads anew with MiXCR; each CDR3 protein has one entry. Among hundreds of thousands of distinct CDR3 sequences, approximately 23% were seen once, and the ten largest hold about 49%. This clonotype showed up many times. Its target is not known. CDR3 length: 15 amino acids. With 1 base removed from V and 5 bases from J, the gap between germline ends came to 14 bases. The germline CDR1 and CDR2 sequences are SGHTA and FQGNSA. This receptor was taken from a woman between 70 and 85 years old with Graves' ophthalmopathy. Sample: blood. The chain has TRBV7-2 and TRBJ1-1; a weak D match, TRBD1 (6 bases). CDR3 region: CASSLGTGAGTEAFF. The CDR3 bases are TGTGCCAGCAGCTTAGGGACGGGGGCGGGAACTGAAGCTTTCTTT.